Reported below is one TCR beta chain. Its antigen is still unknown. No base quality values were provided; no much bigger clone lies one nucleotide off. The collaborating institutions used their own protocols to collect whole blood in K2EDTA tubes. For TCRbeta analysis, collaborator samples were shipped as frozen whole blood, as isolated PBMCs, or as DNA extracted from either sample type. The data are from a study of blood T cell repertoires in COVID-19 (TCRdb year 2020). Turning to the overall study: The collaborator samples originated in the United States, Italy and Spain and spanned the acute and convalescent phases of COVID-19. Deeply sampled blood TCRbeta repertoires from subjects exposed to, actively infected with, or recovered from COVID-19 were included in the dataset. Sample metadata almost always included a de-identified subject ID, COVID-19 status, age in years and sex. The samples were drawn from the first 160 participants of the ongoing ImmuneRACE study and from 1,254 subjects provided by 6 global collaborators. The prospective study material was composed of cDNA or gDNA derived from T cells, B-cell-depleted T cells, or PBMCs. The repertoires were released in a freely available public database meant as a resource for research on the immune response to SARS-CoV-2. Where available, HLA class I and class II types were obtained from metadata supplied by the sample provider rather than from assay-based typing. Results and caveats for the whole study, not just this receptor: The quantity of clinical and demographic metadata differed by source and by participant and was supplied without curation.

V lost 5 bases and J lost 4 bases; the stretch between them is 11 bases long. CDR1 and CDR2 are drawn from the germline V gene: MNHEY, SVGEGT. The CDR3 runs 13 residues from the cysteine to the phenylalanine. Just the 39-base CDR3 DNA is kept, in frame starting at base 1. TCRbeta CDR3 regions were amplified from genomic DNA using the immunoSEQ Assay, a bias-controlled multiplex PCR. Per the source publication's procedure: The number of nucleated cells in each sample was estimated from the amplification of reference gene primers within the assay. To quantify the absolute abundance of each unique TCRbeta CDR3 rearrangement, sequence reads were collapsed and filtered. For each sample, productive Simpson clonality was calculated by taking the square root of Simpson's diversity index across productive rearrangements. TCRdb retrieved this table from immuneACCESS and kept in-frame rearrangements only. Not all clones are present; in checked studies, unresolved V genes account for under half, and no reason is known for the remainder. V, J and clone size derive from that table, while D and trimming were established from the DNA sequence. The sample table lists around 200,000 clones, roughly 80% of them with a count of one. Of the sample, about an eighth is held by the ten largest clones.

Material for sequencing was peripheral blood. The rearranged segments are TRBV6-2 or TRBV6-3 and TRBJ1-2; TRBD1 is a possible D gene, resting on 5 matching bases. This receptor was taken from a woman between 50 and 59 years old with acute or convalescent COVID-19. The DNA is TGTGCCAGCAGTGGGATAGGGGTCTATGGCTACACCTTC. The encoded protein is CASSGIGVYGYTF.